This T cell receptor beta chain was identified in a study of blood T cell repertoires in COVID-19. Study in general: The study drew acute and convalescent COVID-19 samples from the United States, Italy and Spain. Sources were T cells, B-cell-depleted T cells, or PBMCs; the material itself was cDNA or gDNA.

Per the original methods: From reference gene primer amplification, estimates of nucleated cell counts were derived. Clones were read by immunoSEQ multiplex PCR, and TCRdb kept only the in-frame ones, dropping some. V, J and clone size derive from that table, while D and trimming were established from the DNA sequence. The profile covers approximately 31,000 clones, with 85% to 95% appearing a single time and about 13% taken by the ten largest. From germline, CDR1 is SGHNT and CDR2 YENEEA. The CDR3 runs 14 residues. The V and J ends lost 4 bases and 1 base respectively, with 10 bases between them. V and J are TRBV11-3 and TRBJ1-1; no reliable D call. Sequencing used peripheral blood. This sequence was found in a human donor in a cohort sampled during active COVID-19. The CDR3 region is CASSSEDRNTEAFF. As DNA, the CDR3 is TGTGCCAGCAGCTCGGAGGATCGGAACACTGAAGCTTTCTTT.